The rows below give T cell receptor beta chains drawn from one sample of a study. MiXCR, applied by TCRdb to the RT-PCR reads, yields one record per CDR3 protein. The profile shows 650,000 to 800,000 distinct CDR3 sequences, over 12% of them singletons. The sample was memory CD4+ T cells from blood. All receptors derive from a female donor in good health, serving as a healthy control. Each CDR3 is given with its conserved first and last residue. The order of the fields is CDR3 length, J gene, D gene, V gene, clone size, CDR3 protein, CDR3 DNA. A D gene is named only where the DNA matches it firmly. Clone size appears in some rows only: once, few, many, or a class for an expanded clone.

>13|TRBJ1-4|.|TRBV7-2|few
CASSLFEDEKLFF
TGTGCCAGCAGCTTATTCGAGGATGAAAAACTGTTTTTT
>13|TRBJ1-1|.|TRBV9|few
CASSVVTDTEAFF
TGTGCCAGCAGCGTAGTAACGGACACTGAAGCTTTCTTT
>13|TRBJ1-2|.|TRBV4-1|many
CASSQDRVGGYTF
TGCGCCAGCAGCCAGGACAGAGTTGGTGGCTACACCTTC
>16|TRBJ2-7|.|TRBV7-9|.
CASSMSLQVQSYEQYF
TGTGCCAGCAGCATGTCATTACAGGTACAGTCCTACGAGCAGTACTTC
>18|TRBJ2-6|.|TRBV7-2|.
CASSLLVGKSTGANVLTF
TGTGCCAGCAGCTTACTGGTAGGGAAAAGCACTGGGGCCAACGTCCTGACTTTC
>15|TRBJ2-3|.|TRBV5-4|many
CASSLTGSGTDTQYF
TGTGCCAGCAGCCTGACTGGTTCGGGCACAGATACGCAGTATTTT
>16|TRBJ1-3|.|TRBV4-2|few
CASSQGSTSSGNTIYF
TGTGCCAGCAGCCAAGGGAGTACTAGCTCTGGAAACACCATATATTTT
>14|TRBJ1-2|.|TRBV28|few
CASSFPDSYYGYTF
TGTGCCAGCAGTTTCCCGGACAGCTACTATGGCTACACCTTC
>10|TRBJ2-1|.|TRBV30|.
CAWNRNEQFF
TGTGCCTGGAATCGTAATGAGCAGTTCTTC
>16|TRBJ2-1|TRBD1|TRBV5-1|.
CASSLARTGSANEQFF
TGCGCCAGCAGCTTGGCTCGGACAGGGTCGGCCAATGAGCAGTTCTTC
>16|TRBJ2-2|TRBD2|TRBV9|.
CASSVEGSGRTGELFF
TGTGCCAGCAGCGTAGAGGGTAGCGGGAGGACCGGGGAGCTGTTTTTT
>14|TRBJ2-4|TRBD1|TRBV10-3|many
CAISGGDRGRAQYF
TGTGCCATCAGTGGTGGGGACAGGGGGAGAGCTCAGTACTTC
>14|TRBJ1-2|.|TRBV12-3/TRBV12-4|.
CASSFRSVNYGYTF
TGTGCCAGCAGTTTCCGATCAGTTAACTATGGCTACACCTTC
>19|TRBJ2-3|TRBD2|TRBV5-1|.
CASSLGRLAGGPDRNTQYF
TGCGCCAGCAGCTTGGGGCGACTAGCGGGAGGGCCAGATCGAAATACGCAGTATTTT
>14|TRBJ2-1|TRBD2|TRBV20-1|few
CSAPTSGRSTEQFF
TGCAGTGCCCCGACTAGCGGGAGGAGTACTGAGCAGTTCTTC
>17|TRBJ2-7|TRBD1|TRBV20-1|many
CSARTFIRITGDDEQYF
TGCAGTGCTAGAACCTTTATAAGAATTACAGGGGATGACGAGCAGTACTTC
>14|TRBJ1-1|TRBD1|TRBV25-1|few
CASGRTGGATEAFF
TGTGCCAGCGGTCGGACAGGGGGCGCGACTGAAGCTTTCTTT
>14|TRBJ2-7|.|TRBV11-2|many
CASSPGFMHYEQYF
TGTGCCAGCAGTCCAGGGTTCATGCACTACGAGCAGTACTTC
>14|TRBJ2-5|TRBD2|TRBV5-4|few
CASSGVAGKKTQYF
TGTGCCAGCAGCGGGGTAGCGGGCAAAAAGACCCAGTACTTC
>15|TRBJ2-7|.|TRBV5-1|many
CASSLVSNALYEQYF
TGCGCCAGCAGCTTGGTTTCCAACGCACTCTACGAGCAGTACTTC
>14|TRBJ1-2|TRBD1|TRBV24-1|many
CATSDSGTGYGYTF
TGTGCCACCAGTGATTCCGGGACAGGGTATGGCTACACCTTC
>13|TRBJ2-6|.|TRBV12-3/TRBV12-4|.
CASMDSGANVLTF
TGTGCCAGCATGGACTCTGGGGCCAACGTCCTGACTTTC
>15|TRBJ2-1|.|TRBV24-1|few
CATSDPGKEFGEQFF
TGTGCCACCAGTGATCCGGGGAAGGAGTTTGGGGAGCAGTTCTTC